This T cell receptor beta chain was sequenced during a study of PD-1 blockade in classical Hodgkin lymphoma. Study-wide findings and caveats: The CD4+ diversity rise by C4D1 was clearest in complete responders. As was reported, newly diagnosed patients showed lower baseline TCR diversity than healthy donors did. Whatever underlies the repertoire differences (possibly disease activity or prior therapy) remains undefined. Before treatment, complete responders showed about the same diversity as newly diagnosed patients.

This clone occurred once. What it recognizes is unknown. Relapse was seen in all patients after autologous stem cell transplantation, and brentuximab vedotin exposure was variable. Method: immunoSEQ multiplex PCR; TCRdb's copy keeps in-frame clones and lacks some. The sample holds about 20,000 clones; around 80% are singletons and the top ten take 35% to 50%. CDR3 length equals 17 residues. This chain connects TRBV21-1 to TRBJ2-5; no check of the table's D call, TRBD1, against the DNA was made. TRBV21-1 is a pseudogene. This TCR came from a human donor with classical Hodgkin lymphoma. The source material was peripheral blood mononuclear cells (PBMCs), sampled before the second cycle of nivolumab. CDR3: CASSFRTLQGPQETQYF. Here the CDR3 DNA reads TGTGCCAGCAGCTTCAGAACCCTACAGGGCCCACAAGAGACCCAGTACTTC.